The following is a TCR beta chain sequence with its context. Its antigen remains unknown. The data are from a study of blood T cells in healthy people across ages. The use of a sample-barcoded 5' primer and a J-beta primer mix characterized a second PCR of about 7 to 12 cycles. One entry per CDR3 protein results from TCRdb running MiXCR on the 5' RACE reads. The table lists about 570,000 distinct CDR3 sequences, 27% of them singletons, with roughly 18% in the top ten. Overall study results and limits: Estimated diversity, derived from one million T cells, was regarded as an underestimate.

There are 14 residues in the CDR3. V shed 1 base and J shed 4 bases, with 11 bases lying between them. Germline V gene data show CDR1 as SGHRS and CDR2 as YFSETQ. The receptor's source is a woman in her sixties or seventies in good health. The sequencing input was blood. J is TRBJ1-1 and V is TRBV5-1; tentatively, D is TRBD1 (5 bases). Here the CDR3 reads CASSLIGGSTEAFF. The CDR3 coding sequence is TGCGCCAGCAGCTTGATTGGGGGGTCCACTGAAGCTTTCTTT.